Listed below are T cell receptor beta chains from one sample, sequenced in a study of blood T cell repertoires in COVID-19. Sequenced by immunoSEQ multiplex PCR; TCRdb stores in-frame clones only, minus some. The sample lists roughly 250,000 clones, about 88% occurring once. Input material: peripheral blood. The origin of the receptors is a woman in her 40s who had recovered from COVID-19. Both conserved end residues are part of each CDR3. Fields, in order: CDR3 length, V gene, J gene, CDR3 protein.

>19|TRBV11-2|TRBJ2-2
CASSTGTSGRAQNTGELFF
>14|TRBV10-3|TRBJ1-5
CATEDRERNQPQHF
>13|TRBV18|TRBJ2-7
CASSPWGGYEHYF
>13|TRBV7-8|TRBJ2-3
CASSTSRTDTQYF
>17|TRBV25-1|TRBJ1-2
CASSITGTGGAVNGYTF
>13|TRBV30|TRBJ2-1
CAWQGSSYNEQFF
>15|TRBV6-2/TRBV6-3|TRBJ1-5
CASSQPTGSGQPQHF
>13|TRBV19|TRBJ1-1
CASRTGGITEAFF
>12|TRBV7-2|TRBJ2-7
CASSSHSYEQYF
>14|TRBV7-2|TRBJ2-3
CASSLDMTQGTQYF
>12|TRBV2|TRBJ1-6
CASRDSYSPLHF
>17|TRBV7-2|TRBJ1-5
CASSLTAGGGGNQPQHF
>15|TRBV7-3|TRBJ2-7
CASSPDRGRRYEQYF
>17|TRBV18|TRBJ2-1
CASSPLTGYSSYNEQFF
>14|TRBV19|TRBJ2-6
CASGPYSGANVLTF
>14|TRBV27|TRBJ1-6
CASSLSTGGWSLHF
>14|TRBV6-5|TRBJ1-2
CASSRQGAGYGYTF
>18|TRBV18|TRBJ2-1
CASSPLITIGTAYNEQFF
>16|TRBV29-1|TRBJ1-1
CSVGDREGLRGTEAFF
>14|TRBV6-6|TRBJ2-5
CASKGLAGQETQYF
>13|TRBV19|TRBJ1-2
CASSNRGDNGYTF
>14|TRBV25-1|TRBJ1-2
CASSEYGGNYGYTF
>15|TRBV27|TRBJ1-4
CASSSLGKGDEKLFF
>16|TRBV5-8|TRBJ1-2
CASRLKGGTGAYGYTF
>16|TRBV5-1|TRBJ2-1
CASSLSAGGLQFEQFF
>18|TRBV11-2|TRBJ2-1
CASSRTLPGLVIVDEQFF
>15|TRBV19|TRBJ1-4
CASSFSQGRGEKLFF
>14|TRBV7-2|TRBJ1-1
CASGYQGRADEAFF